This TCR beta chain was found in a study of blood T cell repertoires in COVID-19. In the study overall: Whether acute or convalescent, the COVID-19 samples came from the United States, Italy and Spain. Sources were T cells, B-cell-depleted T cells, or PBMCs; the material itself was cDNA or gDNA.

TCRdb's copy holds only in-frame clones and misses some; the assay was immunoSEQ multiplex PCR. The profile covers about 42,000 clones, with nearly 90% appearing a single time and about 2.4% taken by the ten largest. The CDR3 contains 16 residues. Germline assignment: CDR1 KGHDR and CDR2 SFDVKD. The V gene lost 4 bases and the J gene lost 0 bases, with 12 bases spanning the gap. V and J are TRBV24-1 and TRBJ2-1, with D tentatively TRBD2 (5 bases). Material for sequencing was peripheral blood. The sequence was obtained from a human donor in a cohort sampled during active COVID-19. CDR3 in amino acids: CATSEDGESSYNEQFF. The CDR3 DNA follows: TGTGCCACCAGTGAAGATGGGGAGTCCTCCTACAATGAGCAGTTCTTC.